Reported below is one TCR beta chain. The antigen is undetermined. This sample is part of a study of identifying expanded T cells in peripheral blood. General observations from the study: Variance in clone template counts between approximately 2-week samples significantly increased with total template count across all healthy donors.

This table comes from immunoSEQ multiplex PCR, and its TCRdb copy is limited to in-frame clones, with some not included. The sample lists under 85,000 clones; about four fifths were seen once. There are 16 residues in the CDR3. V was pared by 6 bases and J by 7 bases, with 23 bases between. Germline V gene sequence: CDR1 SGHNT, CDR2 YYREEE (reference sequence). This TCR came from a person between 18 and 75 years old in good health. This chain connects TRBV5-4 to TRBJ1-5; D may be TRBD1 (6 bases). Sample: blood. CDR3 sequence (DNA): TGTGCCAGCACCCTTGCCCCAGGGGCGGTAAGACAGCCCCAGCATTTT. Amino acid sequence: CASTLAPGAVRQPQHF.